This T cell receptor beta chain appears in the sequencing data of a study of vaccination and CD4 T cells after COVID-19. Whole-study findings and limits: Spike mono-reactivity applied to 304 of 307 vaccine-specific clones detected in convalescent patients.

Noted treatment: roughly ten-day PBMC culture with coronavirus spike peptide pools or control peptides (ViraFEST assay). Sequencing of cultured CD4+ T cell DNA used the Oncomine TCR Beta short-read assay. TCRdb itself ran the PCR reads through MiXCR, one entry per CDR3 protein. The table has 3,500 to 4,500 distinct CDR3 sequences, about 19% seen once. The V gene lost 2 bases and the J gene lost 7 bases, with 11 bases spanning the gap. In germline, CDR1 is SGHAT, CDR2 FQNNGV. This CDR3 has 14 residues. A note on this clonotype: The antigen is unknown.

The sample comprised CD4+ T cells from blood, cultured in vitro. This clonotype originated in a human donor who had recovered from COVID-19. The chain joins TRBV11-2 to TRBJ1-4, with a tentative D call TRBD1 (5 bases). Here the CDR3 reads CASSLSQGPEKLFF. Written as DNA, the CDR3 is TGTGCCAGCAGCTTAAGTCAGGGCCCTGAAAAACTGTTTTTT.